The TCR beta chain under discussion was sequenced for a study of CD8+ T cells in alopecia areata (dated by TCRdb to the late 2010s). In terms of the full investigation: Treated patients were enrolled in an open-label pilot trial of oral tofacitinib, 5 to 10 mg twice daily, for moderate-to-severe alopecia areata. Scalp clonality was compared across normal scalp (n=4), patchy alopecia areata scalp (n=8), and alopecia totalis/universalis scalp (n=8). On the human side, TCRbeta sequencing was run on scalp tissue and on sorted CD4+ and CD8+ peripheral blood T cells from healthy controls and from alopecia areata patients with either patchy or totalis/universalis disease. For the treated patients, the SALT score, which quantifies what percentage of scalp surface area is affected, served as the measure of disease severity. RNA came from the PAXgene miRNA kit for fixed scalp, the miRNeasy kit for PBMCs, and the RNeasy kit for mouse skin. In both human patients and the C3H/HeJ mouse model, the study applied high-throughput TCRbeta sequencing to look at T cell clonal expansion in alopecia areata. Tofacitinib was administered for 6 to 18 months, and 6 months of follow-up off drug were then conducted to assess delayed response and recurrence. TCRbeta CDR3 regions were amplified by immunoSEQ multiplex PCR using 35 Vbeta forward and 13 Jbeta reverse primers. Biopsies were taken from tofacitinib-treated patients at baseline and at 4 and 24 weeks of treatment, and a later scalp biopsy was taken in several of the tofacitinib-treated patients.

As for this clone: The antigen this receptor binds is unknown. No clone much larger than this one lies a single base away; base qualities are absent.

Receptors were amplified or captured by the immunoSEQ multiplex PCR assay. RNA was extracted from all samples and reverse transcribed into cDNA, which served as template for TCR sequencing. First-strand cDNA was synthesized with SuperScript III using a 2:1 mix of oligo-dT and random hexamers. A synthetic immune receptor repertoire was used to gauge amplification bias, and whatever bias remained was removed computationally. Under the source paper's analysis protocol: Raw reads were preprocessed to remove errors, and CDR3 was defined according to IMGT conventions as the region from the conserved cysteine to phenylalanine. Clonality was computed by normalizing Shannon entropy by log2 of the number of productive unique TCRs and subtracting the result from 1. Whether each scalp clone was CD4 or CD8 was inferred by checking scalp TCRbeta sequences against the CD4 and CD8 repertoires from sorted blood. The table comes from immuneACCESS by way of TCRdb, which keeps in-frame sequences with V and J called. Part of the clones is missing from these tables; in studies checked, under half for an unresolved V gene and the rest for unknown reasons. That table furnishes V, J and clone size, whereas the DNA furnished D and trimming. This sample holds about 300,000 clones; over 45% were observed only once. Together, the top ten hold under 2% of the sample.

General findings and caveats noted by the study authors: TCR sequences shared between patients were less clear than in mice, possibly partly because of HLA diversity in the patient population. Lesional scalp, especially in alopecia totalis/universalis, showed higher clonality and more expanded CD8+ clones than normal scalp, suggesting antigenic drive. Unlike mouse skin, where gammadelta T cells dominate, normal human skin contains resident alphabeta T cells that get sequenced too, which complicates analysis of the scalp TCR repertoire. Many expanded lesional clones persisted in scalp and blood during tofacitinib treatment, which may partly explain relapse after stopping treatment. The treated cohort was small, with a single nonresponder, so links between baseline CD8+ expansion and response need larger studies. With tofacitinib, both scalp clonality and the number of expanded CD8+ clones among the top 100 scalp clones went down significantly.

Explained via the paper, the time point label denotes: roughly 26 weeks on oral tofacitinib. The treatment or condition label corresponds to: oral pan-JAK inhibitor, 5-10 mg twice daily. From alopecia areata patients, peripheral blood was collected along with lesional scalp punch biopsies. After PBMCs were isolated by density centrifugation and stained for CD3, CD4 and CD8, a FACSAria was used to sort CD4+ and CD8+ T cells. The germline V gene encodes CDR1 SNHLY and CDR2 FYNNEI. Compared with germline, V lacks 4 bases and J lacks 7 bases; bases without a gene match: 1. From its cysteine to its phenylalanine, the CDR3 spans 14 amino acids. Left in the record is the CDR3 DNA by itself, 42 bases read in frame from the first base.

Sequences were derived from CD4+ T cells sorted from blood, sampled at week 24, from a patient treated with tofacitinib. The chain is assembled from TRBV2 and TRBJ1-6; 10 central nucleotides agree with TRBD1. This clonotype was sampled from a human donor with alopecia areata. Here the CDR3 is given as CASSVGQGNSPLHF. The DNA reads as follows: TGTGCCAGCAGTGTGGGACAGGGGAATTCACCCCTCCACTTT.